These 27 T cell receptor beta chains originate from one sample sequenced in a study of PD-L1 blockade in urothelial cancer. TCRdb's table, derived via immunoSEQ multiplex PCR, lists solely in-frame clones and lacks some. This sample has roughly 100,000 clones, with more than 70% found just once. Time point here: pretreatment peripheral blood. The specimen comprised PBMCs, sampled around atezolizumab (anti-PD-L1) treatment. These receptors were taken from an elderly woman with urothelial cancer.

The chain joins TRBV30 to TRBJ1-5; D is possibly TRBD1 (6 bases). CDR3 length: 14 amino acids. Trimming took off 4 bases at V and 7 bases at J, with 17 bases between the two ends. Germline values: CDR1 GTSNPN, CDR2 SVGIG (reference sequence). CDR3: CAWKGPARGQPQHF. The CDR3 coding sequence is TGTGCCTGGAAAGGGCCAGCGAGGGGGCAGCCCCAGCATTTT.

Here the CDR3 DNA reads TGTGCCAGCTCACCCGGGACAACGAACACTGAAGCTTTCTTT. Translation: CASSPGTTNTEAFF. V usage is TRBV18 and J usage is TRBJ1-1, with D perhaps TRBD1 (6 bases). The CDR3 covers 14 residues. Trimming pared 3 bases from V and 1 base from J, leaving 9 bases between. Per germline, CDR1 KGHSH and CDR2 LQKENI. The entire variable domain, with the rest obtained from reference TRBV18 and TRBJ1-1, is as follows: NAGVMQNPRHLVRRRGQEARLRCSPMKGHSHVYWYRQLPEEGLKFMVYLQKENIIDESGMPKERFSAEFPKEGPSILRIQQVVRGDSAAYFCASSPGTTNTEAFFGQGTRLTVV.

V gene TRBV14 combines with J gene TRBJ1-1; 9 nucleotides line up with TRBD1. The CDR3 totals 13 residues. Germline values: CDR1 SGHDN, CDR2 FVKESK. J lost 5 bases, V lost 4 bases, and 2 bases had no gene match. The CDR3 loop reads CASSLTGGTEAFF. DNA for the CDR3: TGTGCCAGCAGCCTGACAGGGGGTACTGAAGCTTTCTTT.

The CDR3 nucleotides read TGTGCCAGCAGGGCTAGCGGGATTAGAGAGCAGTACTTC. Translating gives CASRASGIREQYF. The chain uses TRBV27 and TRBJ2-7; 9 bases align to TRBD2. This CDR3 region has 13 residues. Germline assignment: CDR1 MNHEY and CDR2 SMNVEV (reference sequence). The trim removed 6 bases at V and 7 bases at J, leaving 7 bases unmatched.

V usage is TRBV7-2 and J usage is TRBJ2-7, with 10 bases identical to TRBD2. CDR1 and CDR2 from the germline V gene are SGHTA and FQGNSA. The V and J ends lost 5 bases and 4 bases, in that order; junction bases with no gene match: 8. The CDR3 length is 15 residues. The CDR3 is CASSPEVAGGYEQYF. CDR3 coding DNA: TGTGCCAGCAGCCCGGAGGTAGCGGGAGGTTACGAGCAGTACTTC. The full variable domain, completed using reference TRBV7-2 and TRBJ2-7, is GAGVSQSPSNKVTEKGKDVELRCDPISGHTALYWYRQSLGQGLEFLIYFQGNSAPDKSGLPSDRFSAERTGGSVSTLTIQRTQQEDSAVYLCASSPEVAGGYEQYFGPGTRLTVT.

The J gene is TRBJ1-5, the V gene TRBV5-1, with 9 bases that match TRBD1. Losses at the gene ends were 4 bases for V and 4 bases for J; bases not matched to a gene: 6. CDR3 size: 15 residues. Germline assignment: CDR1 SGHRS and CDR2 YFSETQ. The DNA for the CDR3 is TGCGCCAGCAGCGCTGGGACAGGGATTAATCAGCCCCAGCATTTT. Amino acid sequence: CASSAGTGINQPQHF.

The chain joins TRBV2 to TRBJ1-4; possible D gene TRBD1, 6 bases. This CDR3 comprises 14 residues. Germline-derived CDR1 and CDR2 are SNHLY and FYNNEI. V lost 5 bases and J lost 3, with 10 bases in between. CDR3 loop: CASSSRGANEKLFF. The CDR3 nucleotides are TGTGCCAGCAGTAGCAGGGGAGCTAATGAAAAACTGTTTTTT.

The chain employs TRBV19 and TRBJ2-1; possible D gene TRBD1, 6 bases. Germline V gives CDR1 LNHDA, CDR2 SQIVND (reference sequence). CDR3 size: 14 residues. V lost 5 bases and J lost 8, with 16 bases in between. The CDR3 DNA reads TGTGCCAGTAGTGACACAGGGTTGCGGTATGAGCAGTTCTTC. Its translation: CASSDTGLRYEQFF. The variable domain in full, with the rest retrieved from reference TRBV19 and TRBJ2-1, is DGGITQSPKYLFRKEGQNVTLSCEQNLNHDAMYWYRQDPGQGLRLIYYSQIVNDFQKGDIAEGYSVSREKKESFPLTVTSAQKNPTAFYLCASSDTGLRYEQFFGPGTRLTVL.

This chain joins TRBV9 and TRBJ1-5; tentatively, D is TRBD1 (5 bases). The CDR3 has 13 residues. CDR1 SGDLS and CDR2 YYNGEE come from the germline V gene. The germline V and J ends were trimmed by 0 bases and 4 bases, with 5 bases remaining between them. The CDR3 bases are TGTGCCAGCAGCGTAGCAGGGAATCAGCCCCAGCATTTT. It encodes CASSVAGNQPQHF.

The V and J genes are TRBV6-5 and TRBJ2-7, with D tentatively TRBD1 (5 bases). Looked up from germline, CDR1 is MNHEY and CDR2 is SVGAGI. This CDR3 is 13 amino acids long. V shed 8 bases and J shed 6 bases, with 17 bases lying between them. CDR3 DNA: TGTGCCAGCCGAACGGGCCAGGGTGGCGAGCAGTACTTC. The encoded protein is CASRTGQGGEQYF.

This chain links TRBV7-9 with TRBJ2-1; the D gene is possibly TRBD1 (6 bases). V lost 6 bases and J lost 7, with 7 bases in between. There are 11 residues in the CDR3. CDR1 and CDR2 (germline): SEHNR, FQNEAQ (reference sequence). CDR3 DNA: TGTGCCAGCAGGAGGGGGAATGAGCAGTTCTTC. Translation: CASRRGNEQFF.

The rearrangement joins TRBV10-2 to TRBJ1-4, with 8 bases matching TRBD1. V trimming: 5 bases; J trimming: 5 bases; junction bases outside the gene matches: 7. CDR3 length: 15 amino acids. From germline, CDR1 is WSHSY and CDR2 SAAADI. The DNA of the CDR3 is TGCGCCAGCAGTTATTCGACAGGGGACAATGAAAAACTGTTTTTT. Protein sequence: CASSYSTGDNEKLFF.

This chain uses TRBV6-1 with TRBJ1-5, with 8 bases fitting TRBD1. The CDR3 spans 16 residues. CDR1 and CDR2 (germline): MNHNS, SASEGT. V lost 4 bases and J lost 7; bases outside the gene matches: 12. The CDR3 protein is CASSGEAGTGRQPQHF. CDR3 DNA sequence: TGTGCCAGCAGTGGAGAGGCCGGGACAGGCAGGCAGCCCCAGCATTTT.

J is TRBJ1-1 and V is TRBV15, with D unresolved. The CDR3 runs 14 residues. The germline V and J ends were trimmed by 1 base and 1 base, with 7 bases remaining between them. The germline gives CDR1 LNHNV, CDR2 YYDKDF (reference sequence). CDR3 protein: CATSRAQRNTEAFF. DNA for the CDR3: TGTGCCACCAGCAGAGCACAACGGAACACTGAAGCTTTCTTT.

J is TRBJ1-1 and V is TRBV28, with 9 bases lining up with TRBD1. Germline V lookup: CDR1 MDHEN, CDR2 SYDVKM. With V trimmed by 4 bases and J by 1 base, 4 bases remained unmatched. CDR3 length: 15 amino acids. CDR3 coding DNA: TGTGCCAGCAGTTACTGGACAGGGGAGAACACTGAAGCTTTCTTT. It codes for CASSYWTGENTEAFF.

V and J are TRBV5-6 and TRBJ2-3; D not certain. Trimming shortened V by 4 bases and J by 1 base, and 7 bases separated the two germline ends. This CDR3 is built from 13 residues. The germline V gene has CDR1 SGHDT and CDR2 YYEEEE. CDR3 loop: CASSLTGTDTQYF. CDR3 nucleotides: TGTGCCAGCAGCCTGACTGGCACAGATACGCAGTATTTT.

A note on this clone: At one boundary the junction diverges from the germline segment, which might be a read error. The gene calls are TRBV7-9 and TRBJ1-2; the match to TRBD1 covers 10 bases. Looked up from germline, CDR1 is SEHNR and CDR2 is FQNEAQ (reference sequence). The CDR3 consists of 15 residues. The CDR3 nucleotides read TGTGCCAGCAGCCCCTCGACGCGACAGGGGGCTGGCCACACCTTC. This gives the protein CASSPSTRQGAGHTF. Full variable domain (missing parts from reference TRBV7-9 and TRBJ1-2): DTGVSQNPRHKITKRGQNVTFRCDPISEHNRLYWYRQTLGQGPEFLTYFQNEAQLEKSRLLSDRFSAERPKGSFSTLEIQRTEQGDSAMYLCASSPSTRQGAGHTFGSGTRLTVV.

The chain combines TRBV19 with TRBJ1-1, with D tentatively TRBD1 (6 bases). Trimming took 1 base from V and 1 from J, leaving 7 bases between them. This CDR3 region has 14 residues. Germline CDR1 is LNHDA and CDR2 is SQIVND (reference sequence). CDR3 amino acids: CASSIGGGNTEAFF. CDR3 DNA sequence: TGTGCCAGTAGTATAGGAGGGGGGAACACTGAAGCTTTCTTT. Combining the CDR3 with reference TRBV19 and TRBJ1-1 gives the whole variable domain DGGITQSPKYLFRKEGQNVTLSCEQNLNHDAMYWYRQDPGQGLRLIYYSQIVNDFQKGDIAEGYSVSREKKESFPLTVTSAQKNPTAFYLCASSIGGGNTEAFFGQGTRLTVV.

The CDR3 sequence is CAISRTSGSRMHEQFF. Here the CDR3 DNA reads TGTGCCATCAGTAGGACTAGCGGGAGTAGGATGCATGAGCAGTTCTTC. The chain employs TRBV10-3 and TRBJ2-1; 13 bases line up with TRBD2. Germline V lookup: CDR1 ENHRY, CDR2 SYGVKD. The CDR3 covers 16 residues. Trimming at V came to 5 bases and at J to 8 bases, leaving 9 bases not matched to a gene.

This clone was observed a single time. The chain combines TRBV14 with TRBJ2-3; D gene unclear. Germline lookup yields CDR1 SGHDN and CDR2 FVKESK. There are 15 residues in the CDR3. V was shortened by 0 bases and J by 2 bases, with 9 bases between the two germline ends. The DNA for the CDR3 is TGTGCCAGCAGCCAAGACTGGCGGCCCACAGATACGCAGTATTTT. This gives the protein CASSQDWRPTDTQYF.

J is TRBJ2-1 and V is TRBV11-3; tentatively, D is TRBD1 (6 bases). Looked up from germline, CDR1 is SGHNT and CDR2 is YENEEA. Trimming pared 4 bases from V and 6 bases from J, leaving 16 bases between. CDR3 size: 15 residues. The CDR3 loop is CASSWQDSRSNEQFF. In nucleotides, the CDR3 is TGTGCCAGCAGCTGGCAGGACAGTAGGTCCAATGAGCAGTTCTTC.

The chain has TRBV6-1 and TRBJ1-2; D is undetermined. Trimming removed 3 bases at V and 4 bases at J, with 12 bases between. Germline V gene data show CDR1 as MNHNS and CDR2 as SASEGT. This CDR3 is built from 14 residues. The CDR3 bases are TGTGCCAGCAGTGAGAACAGCCTCAGCTATGGCTACACCTTC. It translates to CASSENSLSYGYTF.

CDR3 nucleotides: TGTGCCAGCAGCGTAGCTTTTAGGGTTCAGGGGTGGACTAACTATGGCTACACCTTC. Encoded protein: CASSVAFRVQGWTNYGYTF. This chain connects TRBV9 to TRBJ1-2; possibly TRBD1 for D (6 bases). The CDR3 is 19 amino acids. The germline V and J ends were trimmed by 0 bases and 0 bases, with 21 bases remaining between them. The germline V gene has CDR1 SGDLS and CDR2 YYNGEE.

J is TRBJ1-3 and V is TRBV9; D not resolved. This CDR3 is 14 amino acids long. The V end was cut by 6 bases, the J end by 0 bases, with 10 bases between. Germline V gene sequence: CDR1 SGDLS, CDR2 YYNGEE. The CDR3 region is CASMRSSSGNTIYF. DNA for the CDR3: TGTGCCAGCATGAGGTCTAGCTCTGGAAACACCATATATTTT.

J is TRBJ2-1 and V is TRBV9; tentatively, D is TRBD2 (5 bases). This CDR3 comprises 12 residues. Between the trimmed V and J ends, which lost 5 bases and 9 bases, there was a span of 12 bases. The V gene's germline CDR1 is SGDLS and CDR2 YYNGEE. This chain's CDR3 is CASSPDYIEQFF. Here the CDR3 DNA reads TGTGCCAGCAGTCCCGACTATATTGAGCAGTTCTTC.

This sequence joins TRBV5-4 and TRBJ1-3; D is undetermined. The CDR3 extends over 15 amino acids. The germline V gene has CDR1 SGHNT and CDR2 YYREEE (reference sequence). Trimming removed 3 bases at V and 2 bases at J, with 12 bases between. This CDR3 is CASSSTGLPGNTIYF. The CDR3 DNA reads TGTGCCAGCAGCTCAACGGGTCTTCCTGGAAACACCATATATTTT. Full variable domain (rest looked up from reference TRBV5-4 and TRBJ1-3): ETGVTQSPTHLIKTRGQQVTLRCSSQSGHNTVSWYQQALGQGPQFIFQYYREEENGRGNFPPRFSGLQFPNYSSELNVNALELDDSALYLCASSSTGLPGNTIYFGEGSWLTVV.

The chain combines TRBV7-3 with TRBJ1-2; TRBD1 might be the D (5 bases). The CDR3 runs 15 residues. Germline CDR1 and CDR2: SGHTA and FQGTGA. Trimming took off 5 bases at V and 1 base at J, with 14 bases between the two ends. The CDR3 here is CASSLRAGDNYGYTF. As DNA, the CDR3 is TGTGCCAGCAGCCTAAGGGCGGGGGATAACTATGGCTACACCTTC.